This TCR beta chain was identified during a study of response to subunit inactivated influenza vaccine. V shed 1 base and J 5 bases; nucleotides not matched to a gene: 0. The CDR3 is 15 residues long. Germline V gives CDR1 LGHDT, CDR2 YNNKEL (reference sequence). Each CDR3 protein gets one entry after TCRdb re-called the RT-PCR reads with MiXCR. The sample carries about 540,000 distinct CDR3 sequences, around a quarter recorded once. These data also formed part of another study, on T cells expressing NK-cell markers. That work adds: 5'RACE template switching with UMIs produced the TCR beta cDNA.

The specimen was CD4+ T cells sorted from PBMCs, collected 12 days after vaccination. The J gene is TRBJ2-5, the V gene TRBV3-1; 14 bases agree with TRBD2. The receptor comes from a man aged 50 to 60 who received an inactivated influenza vaccine. The CDR3 region has the DNA TGTGCCAGCAGCCAAGGGACTAGCGGGGGGGAGACCCAGTACTTC. Translated: CASSQGTSGGETQYF.